One and the same sample provided the 24 T cell receptor beta chains below, sequenced in a study of post-analysis software for immune sequencing data. General study points: The study found TRBV5-6, TRBV5-1 and TRBV20-1 among roughly 5 TRBV segments more frequent in patients than controls.

Unique molecular identifiers had been added to the TCR beta cDNA libraries. TCRdb re-derived calls from the PCR reads in MiXCR, one entry per CDR3 protein. The sample yields under 900,000 distinct CDR3 sequences, under 70% seen once. Antigens for these TCRs are unknown. Sequencing used blood. The receptors derive from a girl between 10 and 17 years old with multiple sclerosis.

This sequence joins TRBV20-1 and TRBJ1-1; D remains unclear. Trimming removed 7 bases from V and 1 base from J, with 19 bases in between. CDR1 is DFQATT, CDR2 SNEGSKA, per germline (reference sequence). This CDR3 comprises 15 residues. The CDR3 bases are TGCAGTGTTTTCTCACGCAGCTTAGGGAACACTGAAGCTTTCTTT. This translates into CSVFSRSLGNTEAFF.

This clonotype was seen a few times. The chain joins TRBV28 to TRBJ1-2; D may be TRBD1 (5 bases). The CDR3 is 14 residues long. V lost 2 bases, J lost 9 bases, and 16 bases lay in between. Germline-derived CDR1 and CDR2 are MDHEN and SYDVKM. The CDR3 spells CASSLGGTAPSYTF. The DNA for the CDR3 is TGTGCCAGCAGTTTAGGGGGGACGGCGCCGAGCTACACCTTC.

The V gene is TRBV5-1, the J gene TRBJ2-7; TRBD2 agrees at 12 bases. CDR3 size: 16 residues. The germline V gene has CDR1 SGHRS and CDR2 YFSETQ. Trimming at V came to 3 bases and at J to 3 bases, leaving 7 bases not matched to a gene. CDR3 coding DNA: TGCGCCAGCAGCTCCCTCGGACTAGCGGGACGCTACGAGCAGTACTTC. It is translated as CASSSLGLAGRYEQYF. Full variable domain (missing parts from reference TRBV5-1 and TRBJ2-7): KAGVTQTPRYLIKTRGQQVTLSCSPISGHRSVSWYQQTPGQGLQFLFEYFSETQRNKGNFPGRFSGRQFSNSRSEMNVSTLELGDSALYLCASSSLGLAGRYEQYFGPGTRLTVT.

The chain joins TRBV14 to TRBJ1-2; no firm D call. Germline lookup yields CDR1 SGHDN and CDR2 FVKESK. Trimming left V 3 bases short and J 5 bases short, with 10 bases between. The CDR3 has 13 amino acids. The CDR3 sequence is CASSHAPHYGYTF. The CDR3 DNA is TGTGCCAGCAGCCATGCCCCACATTATGGCTACACCTTC.

The V gene is TRBV4-1, the J gene TRBJ1-2; D perhaps matches TRBD1 (6 bases). Germline assignment: CDR1 MGHRA and CDR2 YSYEKL. The CDR3 has 15 residues. V was pared by 5 bases and J by 3 bases, with 16 bases between. The DNA for the CDR3 is TGCGCCAGCAGCAACGGGCCGACAGGAGACTATGGCTACACCTTC. Translated: CASSNGPTGDYGYTF.

The rearrangement links TRBV6-5 to TRBJ2-5; 10 bases are shared with TRBD2. V shed 2 bases, J shed 11 bases, and the junction held 14 bases outside the gene matches. Germline CDR1 MNHEY, CDR2 SVGAGI. The CDR3 is 16 amino acids. Here the CDR3 reads CASSYTGTSVYNEQYF. The CDR3 bases are TGTGCCAGCAGTTACACCGGGACTAGCGTATACAATGAGCAGTACTTC.

Notes on this clonotype: Relative to the germline gene, one junction end is altered; a read error may explain this. The chain is built from TRBV6-5 and TRBJ1-1; no definite D call. This CDR3 is built from 17 residues. CDR1 is MNHEY, CDR2 SVGAGI, per germline. CDR3 nucleotides: TGTGCCGGCAGTTACTCGATAGGGTTTAACATGAACACTGAAGCTTTCTTT. It encodes CAGSYSIGFNMNTEAFF.

The V and J genes are TRBV5-5 and TRBJ2-3; 11 nucleotides line up with TRBD2. The CDR3 is 16 amino acids. In germline, CDR1 is SGHKS, CDR2 YYEKEE (reference sequence). The trim removed 1 base at V and 3 bases at J, leaving 4 bases unmatched. The CDR3 coding sequence is TGTGCCAGCAGCTTGATGACTAGCGGGAAGACAGATACGCAGTATTTT. It translates to CASSLMTSGKTDTQYF. The full variable domain, in which reference TRBV5-5 and TRBJ2-3 provide the parts outside the CDR3, is DAGVTQSPTHLIKTRGQQVTLRCSPISGHKSVSWYQQVLGQGPQFIFQYYEKEERGRGNFPDRFSARQFPNYSSELNVNALLLGDSALYLCASSLMTSGKTDTQYFGPGTRLTVL.

The chain links TRBV5-1 to TRBJ2-1; 14 positions agree with TRBD2. CDR3 size: 18 residues. Germline trimming cut 2 bases from V and 0 bases from J; bases unmatched to any gene: 4. Germline assignment: CDR1 SGHRS and CDR2 YFSETQ. The CDR3 coding sequence is TGCGCCAGCAGCTTTTGGACTAGCGGGAGGATCTCCTACAATGAGCAGTTCTTC. Translation gives CASSFWTSGRISYNEQFF.

The chain recombines TRBV7-9 with TRBJ2-3; D not certain. The CDR3 is made up of 13 amino acids. The germline V and J ends were trimmed by 5 bases and 6 bases, with 12 bases remaining between them. Germline V gives CDR1 SEHNR, CDR2 FQNEAQ (reference sequence). CDR3 loop: CASSAEIEDTQYF. Written as DNA, the CDR3 is TGTGCCAGCAGCGCCGAGATTGAGGATACGCAGTATTTT.

The CDR3 protein is CSVDLDRPYNEQFF. Written as DNA, the CDR3 is TGCAGCGTTGACTTGGACAGGCCCTACAATGAGCAGTTCTTC. The chain uses TRBV29-1 and TRBJ2-1; 7 bases align to TRBD1. Germline trimming cut 3 bases from V and 2 bases from J; bases unmatched to any gene: 4. Per the germline V gene, CDR1 is SQVTM and CDR2 is ANQGSEA. This CDR3 comprises 14 residues.

In its sample, this clonotype was seen a few times. This chain connects TRBV7-8 to TRBJ2-1; 14 bases are a match to TRBD2. CDR1 SGHVS and CDR2 FQNEAQ come from the germline V gene. The CDR3 extends over 18 amino acids. V trimming: 4 bases; J trimming: 3 bases; junction bases outside the gene matches: 8. Written as DNA, the CDR3 is TGTGCCAGCAGCTCAGGGGGACTAGCGGGAGCCCTCTACAATGAGCAGTTCTTC. Translation: CASSSGGLAGALYNEQFF.

The CDR3 protein is CSALAGTAGSYNEQFF. The CDR3 DNA sequence: TGCAGTGCTTTGGCGGGGACCGCGGGGTCCTACAATGAGCAGTTCTTC. This chain connects TRBV20-1 to TRBJ2-1; perhaps TRBD2 as D (6 bases). V gave up 5 bases and J gave up 1 base, with 18 bases separating them. Germline assignment: CDR1 DFQATT and CDR2 SNEGSKA (reference sequence). The CDR3 sequence is 16 residues long.

There are a few counts of this clonotype. The V and J genes are TRBV27 and TRBJ1-5; TRBD1 matches at 9 bases. V gave up 6 bases and J gave up 3 bases; unmatched junction bases: 3. Germline CDR1 is MNHEY and CDR2 is SMNVEV (reference sequence). The CDR3 loop spans 14 amino acids. The CDR3 nucleotides are TGTGCCAGCAGCAGGACAGGGGTCAATCAGCCCCAGCATTTT. This translates into CASSRTGVNQPQHF.

The chain employs TRBV6-6 and TRBJ1-1; TRBD1 matches 7 bases. The V gene's germline CDR1 is MNHNY and CDR2 SVGAGI (reference sequence). The CDR3 covers 17 residues. V lost 0 bases and J lost 4; bases outside the gene matches: 11. The CDR3 loop reads CASSYSKFGRGSTEAFF. For the CDR3, the DNA is TGTGCCAGCAGTTACTCGAAGTTCGGCAGGGGGTCCACTGAAGCTTTCTTT.

The rearrangement links TRBV6-6 to TRBJ2-3; 7 bases align to TRBD2. Germline V lookup: CDR1 MNHNY, CDR2 SVGAGI (reference sequence). The CDR3 is made up of 15 amino acids. Trimming took 3 bases from V and 7 from J; bases not matched to a gene: 10. In nucleotides, the CDR3 is TGTGCCAGCAGTTATCCCGGACTAGGCATGTATACGCAGTATTTT. It is translated as CASSYPGLGMYTQYF.

This clonotype was detected only once. The CDR3 region has the DNA TGCAGTGCTGACCCCGGACAGGGGCCGACTGAAGCTTTCTTT. Protein sequence: CSADPGQGPTEAFF. This sequence joins TRBV20-1 and TRBJ1-1; TRBD1 matches 9 bases. V dropped 5 bases and J dropped 5; count of bases not matched to a gene: 9. CDR1 is DFQATT, CDR2 SNEGSKA, per germline (reference sequence). The CDR3 covers 14 residues.

J is TRBJ2-3 and V is TRBV2, with D possibly TRBD2 on 5 matching bases. The length of the CDR3 is 15 residues. From germline, CDR1 is SNHLY and CDR2 FYNNEI. V lost 7 bases and J lost 0, with 14 bases in between. The CDR3 region is CASMEATKSTDTQYF. The CDR3 DNA sequence: TGTGCCAGCATGGAGGCAACTAAGAGCACAGATACGCAGTATTTT.

The chain joins TRBV20-1 to TRBJ2-5, with 9 bases aligning to TRBD2. CDR1 is DFQATT and CDR2 is SNEGSKA in the germline V gene (reference sequence). Trimming cost V 1 base and J 5 bases; bases outside gene matches: 5. The CDR3 is 14 amino acids. The CDR3 reads CSARGGGGAETQYF. The CDR3 bases are TGCAGTGCTAGAGGGGGCGGGGGGGCGGAGACCCAGTACTTC.

The rearrangement links TRBV5-1 to TRBJ2-3, with D unclear. Germline V lookup: CDR1 SGHRS, CDR2 YFSETQ. CDR3 length equals 15 residues. Trimming stripped 2 bases from V and 2 bases from J, with 12 bases between. CDR3 nucleotide sequence: TGCGCCAGCAGCTTCGGGTCGCCCCTCACAGATACGCAGTATTTT. This encodes CASSFGSPLTDTQYF.

The sample holds a few counts of this clonotype. The chain uses TRBV29-1 and TRBJ2-5; 12 positions agree with TRBD2. The V gene's germline CDR1 is SQVTM and CDR2 ANQGSEA. The length of the CDR3 is 15 residues. V lost 6 bases to trimming and J lost 1 base; unmatched junction nucleotides: 6. The CDR3 region is CSVGGLAGFQETQYF. Here the CDR3 DNA reads TGCAGCGTAGGCGGACTAGCGGGGTTCCAAGAGACCCAGTACTTC.

This clonotype was observed once. This chain connects TRBV10-3 to TRBJ1-1, with D maybe TRBD1 (6 bases). This CDR3 contains 15 residues. With 3 bases removed from V and 5 bases from J, the gap between germline ends came to 16 bases. Germline V CDR1 and CDR2: ENHRY, SYGVKD. CDR3 sequence: CAISEGRGAGTEAFF. CDR3 nucleotide sequence: TGTGCCATCAGTGAAGGACGGGGGGCTGGGACTGAAGCTTTCTTT.

The chain links TRBV27 to TRBJ1-2; the match to TRBD1 covers 10 bases. This CDR3 is 14 amino acids long. Per germline, CDR1 MNHEY and CDR2 SMNVEV (reference sequence). With 3 bases clipped from V and 5 bases from J, the junction kept 3 bases outside the gene matches. The CDR3, as DNA: TGTGCCAGCAGTTTGACAGGGGGCAGGTATGGCTACACCTTC. Translated, it gives CASSLTGGRYGYTF.

This clonotype was detected only once. The chain joins TRBV27 to TRBJ2-1; D might be TRBD1 or TRBD2, each matching 5 bases. The CDR3 totals 14 residues. Trimming pared 6 bases from V and 8 bases from J, leaving 17 bases between. Germline assignment: CDR1 MNHEY and CDR2 SMNVEV (reference sequence). Here the CDR3 DNA reads TGTGCCAGCAGACCGGGACCGTCGAGCGATGAGCAGTTCTTC. It translates to CASRPGPSSDEQFF.